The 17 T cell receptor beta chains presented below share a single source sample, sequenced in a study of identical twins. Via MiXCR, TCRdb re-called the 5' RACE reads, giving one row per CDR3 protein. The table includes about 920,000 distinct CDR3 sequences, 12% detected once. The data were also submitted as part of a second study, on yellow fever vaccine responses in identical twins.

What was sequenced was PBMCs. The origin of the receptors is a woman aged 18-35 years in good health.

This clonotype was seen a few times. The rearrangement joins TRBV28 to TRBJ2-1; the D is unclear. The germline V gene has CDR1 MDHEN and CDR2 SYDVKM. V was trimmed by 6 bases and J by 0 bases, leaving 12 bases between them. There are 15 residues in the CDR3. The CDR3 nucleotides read TGTGCCAGCAGGCTGCGGTGGAGCTCCTACAATGAGCAGTTCTTC. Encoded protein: CASRLRWSSYNEQFF.

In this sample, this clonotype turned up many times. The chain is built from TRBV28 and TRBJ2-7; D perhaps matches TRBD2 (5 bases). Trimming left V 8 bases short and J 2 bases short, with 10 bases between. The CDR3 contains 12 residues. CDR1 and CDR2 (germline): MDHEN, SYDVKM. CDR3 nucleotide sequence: TGTGCCAGCGGAGCGGAGGCCTACGAGCAGTACTTC. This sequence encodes CASGAEAYEQYF.

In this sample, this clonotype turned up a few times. CDR3: CASSLGARGAGELFF. In nucleotides, the CDR3 is TGTGCCAGCAGCTTAGGGGCCCGAGGAGCCGGGGAGCTGTTTTTT. The V call is TRBV11-2, the J call TRBJ2-2; D remains unclear. Trimming cost V 1 base and J 6 bases, with 12 bases left between them. This CDR3 is 15 amino acids long. Germline-derived CDR1 and CDR2 are SGHAT and FQNNGV.

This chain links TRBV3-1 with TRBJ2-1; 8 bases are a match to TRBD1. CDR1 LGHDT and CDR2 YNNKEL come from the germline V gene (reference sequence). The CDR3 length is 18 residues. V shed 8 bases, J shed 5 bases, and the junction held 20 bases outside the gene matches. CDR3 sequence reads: CASCFWVGQEVPHNEQFF. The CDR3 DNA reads TGTGCCAGCTGTTTTTGGGTGGGACAGGAGGTTCCCCACAATGAGCAGTTCTTC.

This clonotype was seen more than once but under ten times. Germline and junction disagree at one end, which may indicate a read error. For the CDR3, the DNA is TGTGCCAGCAGCCTAGCAACAGGGCTCTCCGGGGAGCTGTTTTTT. Translating gives CASSLATGLSGELFF. The V gene is TRBV7-2, the J gene TRBJ2-2, with D maybe TRBD1 (6 bases). The length of the CDR3 is 15 residues. Looked up from germline, CDR1 is SGHTA and CDR2 is FQGNSA.

The CDR3 protein is CSAVRGAGGDNEQFF. The CDR3 DNA is TGCAGTGCTGTCCGTGGGGCAGGTGGGGACAATGAGCAGTTCTTC. V is TRBV20-1 and J is TRBJ2-1, with D tentatively TRBD1 (5 bases). Trimming left V 5 bases short and J 5 bases short, with 19 bases between. The V gene's germline CDR1 is DFQATT and CDR2 SNEGSKA (reference sequence). The CDR3 is made up of 15 amino acids.

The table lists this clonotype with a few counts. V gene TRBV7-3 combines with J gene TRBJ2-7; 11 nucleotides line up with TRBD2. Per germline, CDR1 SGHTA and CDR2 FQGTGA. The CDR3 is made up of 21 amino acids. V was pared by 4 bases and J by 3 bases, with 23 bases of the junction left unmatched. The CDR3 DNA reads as TGTGCCAGCAGCTCAACTGGGATACTAGCGGGAGTGATCCCCGCATTCTACGAGCAGTACTTC. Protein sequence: CASSSTGILAGVIPAFYEQYF.

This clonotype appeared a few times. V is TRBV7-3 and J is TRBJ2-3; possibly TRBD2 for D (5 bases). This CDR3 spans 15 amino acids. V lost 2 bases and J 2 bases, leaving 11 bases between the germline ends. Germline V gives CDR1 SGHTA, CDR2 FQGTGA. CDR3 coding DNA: TGTGCCAGCAGCTTACGCCTGGACTTCACAGATACGCAGTATTTT. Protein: CASSLRLDFTDTQYF.

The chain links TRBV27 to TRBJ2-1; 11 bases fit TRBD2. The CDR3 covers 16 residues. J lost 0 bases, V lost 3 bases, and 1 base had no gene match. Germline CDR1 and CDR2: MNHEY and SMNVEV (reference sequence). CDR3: CASSFSGGASYNEQFF. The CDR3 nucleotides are TGTGCCAGCAGTTTTAGCGGGGGGGCCTCCTACAATGAGCAGTTCTTC.

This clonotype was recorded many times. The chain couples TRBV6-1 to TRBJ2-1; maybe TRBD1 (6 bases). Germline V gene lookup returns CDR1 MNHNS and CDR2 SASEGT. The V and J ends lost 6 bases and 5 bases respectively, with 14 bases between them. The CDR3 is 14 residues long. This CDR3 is CASRNRDSHNEQFF. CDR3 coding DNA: TGTGCCAGCAGGAACAGGGATTCCCACAATGAGCAGTTCTTC.

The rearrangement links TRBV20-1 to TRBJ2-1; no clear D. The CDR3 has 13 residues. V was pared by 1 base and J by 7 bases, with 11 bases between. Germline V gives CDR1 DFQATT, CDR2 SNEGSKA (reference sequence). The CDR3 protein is CSARVGQVNEQFF. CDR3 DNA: TGCAGTGCTAGAGTCGGGCAGGTGAATGAGCAGTTCTTC.

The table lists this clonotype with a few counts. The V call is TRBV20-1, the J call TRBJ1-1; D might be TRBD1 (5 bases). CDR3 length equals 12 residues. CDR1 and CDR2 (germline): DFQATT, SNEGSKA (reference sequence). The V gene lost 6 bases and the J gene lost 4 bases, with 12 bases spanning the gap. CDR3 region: CSAPVGLTEAFF. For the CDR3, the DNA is TGCAGTGCCCCGGTGGGGCTCACTGAAGCTTTCTTT.

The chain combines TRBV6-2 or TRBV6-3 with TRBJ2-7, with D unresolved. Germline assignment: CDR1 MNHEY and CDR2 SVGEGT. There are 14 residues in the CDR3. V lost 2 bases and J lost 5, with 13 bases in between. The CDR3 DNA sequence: TGTGCCAGCAGTTACATTCGTTGGGGTAACGAGCAGTACTTC. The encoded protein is CASSYIRWGNEQYF.

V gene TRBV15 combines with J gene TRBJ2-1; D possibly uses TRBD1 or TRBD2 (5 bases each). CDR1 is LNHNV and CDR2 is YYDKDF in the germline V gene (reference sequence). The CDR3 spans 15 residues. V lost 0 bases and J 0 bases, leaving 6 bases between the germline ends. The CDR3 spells CATSREGDSYNEQFF. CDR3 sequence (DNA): TGTGCCACCAGCAGAGAGGGGGACTCCTACAATGAGCAGTTCTTC.

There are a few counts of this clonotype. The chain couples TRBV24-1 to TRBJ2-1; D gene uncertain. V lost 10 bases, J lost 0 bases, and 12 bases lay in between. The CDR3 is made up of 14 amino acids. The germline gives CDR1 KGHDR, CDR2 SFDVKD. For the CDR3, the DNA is TGTGCCACAGATAGCCCCAGCTCCTACAATGAGCAGTTCTTC. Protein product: CATDSPSSYNEQFF.

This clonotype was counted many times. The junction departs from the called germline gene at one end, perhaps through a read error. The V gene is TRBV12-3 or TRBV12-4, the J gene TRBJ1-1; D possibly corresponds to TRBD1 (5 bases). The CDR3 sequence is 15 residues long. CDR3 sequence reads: CASSLGASMNTEAFF. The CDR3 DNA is TGTGCCAGCAGCTTAGGGGCCAGCATGAACACTGAAGCTTTCTTT.

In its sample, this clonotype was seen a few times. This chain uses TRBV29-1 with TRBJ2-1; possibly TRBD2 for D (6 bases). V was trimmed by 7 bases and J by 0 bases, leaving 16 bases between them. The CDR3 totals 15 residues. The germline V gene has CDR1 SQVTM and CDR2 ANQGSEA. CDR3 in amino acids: CSASLSGLSYNEQFF. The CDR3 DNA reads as TGCAGCGCCAGTTTATCGGGACTCTCCTACAATGAGCAGTTCTTC.